A single sample is the source of the 4 T cell receptor beta chains below, sequenced in a study of OX40 agonist ivuxolimab in advanced cancers. Here immunoSEQ multiplex PCR was the method, and the copy in TCRdb shows in-frame clones only, minus some. The sample lists roughly 60,000 clones; 80% to 90% were seen once. Specimen: CD4+ or CD8+ T cells sorted from blood, collected in a trial of the OX40 agonist ivuxolimab. The receptors stem from an adult with an advanced solid tumor such as melanoma, head and neck, liver or kidney cancer.

This rearrangement joins TRBV7-9 to TRBJ1-2, with TRBD1 matching 12 bases. The CDR3 loop spans 18 amino acids. V shed 7 bases, J shed 4 bases, and the junction held 16 bases outside the gene matches. The germline V gene encodes CDR1 SEHNR and CDR2 FQNEAQ (reference sequence). The CDR3 sequence is CASNSNRDRGRMGYGYTF. DNA for the CDR3: TGTGCCAGCAACTCTAACCGGGACAGGGGGCGGATGGGCTATGGCTACACCTTC.

The rearrangement uses TRBV7-2 and TRBJ2-1; no reliable D call. V was shortened by 0 bases and J by 6 bases, with 9 bases between the two germline ends. This CDR3 has 14 amino acids. The germline V gene encodes CDR1 SGHTA and CDR2 FQGNSA. The CDR3 here is CASSLASGGNEQFF. CDR3 in DNA: TGTGCCAGCAGCTTAGCCTCAGGTGGCAATGAGCAGTTCTTC.

This chain links TRBV19 with TRBJ1-5; 8 nucleotides agree with TRBD1. With 1 base clipped from V and 1 base from J, the junction kept 0 bases outside the gene matches. The CDR3 length is 15 residues. Looked up from germline, CDR1 is LNHDA and CDR2 is SQIVND (reference sequence). The CDR3 is CASSIGQGSNQPQHF. In nucleotides, the CDR3 is TGTGCCAGTAGTATAGGACAGGGGAGCAATCAGCCCCAGCATTTT.

The chain has TRBV9 and TRBJ1-2, with 7 positions matching TRBD1. Trimming cost V 3 bases and J 3 bases; bases outside gene matches: 8. CDR3 length: 15 amino acids. Looked up from germline, CDR1 is SGDLS and CDR2 is YYNGEE. CDR3 region: CASSDTGADYYGYTF. Written as DNA, the CDR3 is TGTGCCAGCAGCGATACAGGGGCAGACTACTATGGCTACACCTTC.